This T cell receptor (beta chain) was identified during a study of blood T cell repertoires in COVID-19. Study-wide context: Whether acute or convalescent, the COVID-19 samples came from the United States, Italy and Spain. T cells, B-cell-depleted T cells, or PBMCs provided the cDNA or gDNA that served as material.

This clone showed up just a few times. The CDR3 loop spans 15 amino acids. With V trimmed by 7 bases and J by 8 bases, 11 bases remained unmatched. Germline V gene lookup returns CDR1 MNHEY and CDR2 SVGAGI. The protocol was immunoSEQ multiplex PCR, while the TCRdb copy is restricted to in-frame clones and leaves out a portion. The table includes about 250,000 clones, 83% detected once. The source of this sequence is a man at least 80 years old with acute or convalescent COVID-19. This chain joins TRBV6-5 and TRBJ1-2, with 12 bases fitting TRBD1. Sequences were obtained from peripheral blood. The CDR3 nucleotides are TGTGCCAGCACCGACTCCGGGACAGGGGGCAGGGGCTACACCTTC. It codes for CASTDSGTGGRGYTF.